This TCR beta chain was observed in a study of response to subunit inactivated influenza vaccine. CDR3 length equals 13 residues. The V gene lost 0 bases and the J gene lost 11 bases, with 11 bases spanning the gap. Germline values: CDR1 MDHEN, CDR2 SYDVKM. This clonotype occurred many times. TCRdb re-analysed the RT-PCR reads in MiXCR, keeping a single row per CDR3 protein. The sample has about 170,000 distinct CDR3 sequences, 10% to 15% seen once. Separately, the same data were catalogued under a study of T cells expressing NK-cell markers. This second study says: TCR beta cDNA was made by 5'RACE template switching with UMIs.

V gene TRBV28 combines with J gene TRBJ1-5; D is ambiguous. This clonotype was obtained from a man over 45 who received an inactivated influenza vaccine. Material: CD8+ T cells sorted from PBMCs, obtained approximately 13 days after vaccination. The CDR3 spells CASSLWGRETQHF. DNA for the CDR3: TGTGCCAGCAGTTTATGGGGTAGAGAGACCCAGCATTTT.